A single sample is the source of the 18 T cell receptor beta chains below, sequenced in a study of blood T cell repertoires in COVID-19. Clones were sequenced by immunoSEQ multiplex PCR, and TCRdb holds only the in-frame ones, with some missing. The table records about 260,000 clones, approximately 88% of them present only once. Sequencing used PBMCs or T cells enriched from blood (not recorded which). These receptors all stem from a woman in her 40s who had been exposed to COVID-19.

V usage is TRBV19 and J usage is TRBJ1-1; 7 bases match TRBD1. CDR1 and CDR2 (germline): LNHDA, SQIVND (reference sequence). Trimming took 6 bases from V and 5 from J; bases not matched to a gene: 9. The CDR3 runs 14 residues. The CDR3 nucleotides read TGTGCCAGTAGGGGTACAGGGGCTTTTACTGAAGCTTTCTTT. It translates to CASRGTGAFTEAFF.

V usage is TRBV19 and J usage is TRBJ2-3, with a weak D call TRBD2 (6 bases). The CDR3 is made up of 15 amino acids. The germline V and J ends were trimmed by 6 bases and 1 base, with 14 bases remaining between them. Germline V gene lookup returns CDR1 LNHDA and CDR2 SQIVND (reference sequence). As DNA, the CDR3 is TGTGCCAGTAGCGGGACTTTACTCCGCACAGATACGCAGTATTTT. Translating it yields CASSGTLLRTDTQYF.

This rearrangement joins TRBV7-2 to TRBJ1-5; 9 nucleotides align to TRBD1. The CDR3 consists of 17 residues. The J segment lost 5 bases and the V segment lost 0 bases, leaving 8 bases of the junction unmatched. From germline, CDR1 is SGHTA and CDR2 FQGNSA. The CDR3 nucleotides are TGTGCCAGCAGCTTAGCCATCCTCCGGGACAGGGATCAGCCCCAGCATTTT. It translates to CASSLAILRDRDQPQHF.

The V call is TRBV2, the J call TRBJ1-1; D call uncertain. CDR1 and CDR2 (germline): SNHLY, FYNNEI. Trimming removed 4 bases at V and 8 bases at J, with 8 bases between. The CDR3 is 11 amino acids. CDR3 in DNA: TGTGCCAGCAGTGTTATCGAGGAAGCTTTCTTT. The encoded protein is CASSVIEEAFF. The whole variable domain, remainder taken from reference TRBV2 and TRBJ1-1, is EPEVTQTPSHQVTQMGQEVILRCVPISNHLYFYWYRQILGQKVEFLVSFYNNEISEKSEIFDDQFSVERPDGSNFTLKIRSTKLEDSAMYFCASSVIEEAFFGQGTRLTVV.

This chain links TRBV29-1 with TRBJ1-1, with 7 bases identical to TRBD1. The CDR3 runs to 15 residues. Germline-derived CDR1 and CDR2 are SQVTM and ANQGSEA. Trimming took 6 bases from V and 0 from J; bases not matched to a gene: 10. As DNA, the CDR3 is TGCAGCGTCAGACAGGGAGGAACCATGAACACTGAAGCTTTCTTT. This codes for CSVRQGGTMNTEAFF.

The J gene is TRBJ1-5, the V gene TRBV19, with 9 bases lining up with TRBD1. The length of the CDR3 is 16 residues. The ends lost 5 bases at V and 7 bases at J; junction bases unmatched: 12. The germline gives CDR1 LNHDA, CDR2 SQIVND (reference sequence). This CDR3 is CASSEPGTGTEQPQHF. The CDR3 DNA is TGTGCCAGTAGTGAACCCGGGACAGGGACAGAGCAGCCCCAGCATTTT.

The V and J genes are TRBV25-1 and TRBJ2-2; 10 bases fit TRBD2. Germline V gives CDR1 MGHDK, CDR2 SYGVNS. Germline trimming cut 4 bases from V and 6 bases from J; bases unmatched to any gene: 11. This CDR3 contains 17 residues. CDR3 residues: CASSGSGSGRAPGELFF. The CDR3 DNA reads TGTGCCAGCAGTGGATCCGGGAGCGGGAGGGCCCCCGGGGAGCTGTTTTTT.

V is TRBV6-5 and J is TRBJ2-1; tentative D call: TRBD1 (6 bases). Trimming removed 6 bases from V and 3 bases from J, with 15 bases in between. Germline V CDR1 and CDR2: MNHEY, SVGAGI. The CDR3 is made up of 15 amino acids. The CDR3 region is CASSAGTLRYNEQFF. CDR3 bases: TGTGCCAGCAGCGCCGGGACACTTCGCTACAATGAGCAGTTCTTC.

The rearrangement uses TRBV28 and TRBJ1-6, with a tentative D call TRBD1 (6 bases). The ends were cut back, 8 bases at V and 9 bases at J, with 23 bases in the middle. Germline CDR1 MDHEN, CDR2 SYDVKM. This CDR3 has 16 residues. The CDR3 here is CASAENPGTLGSPLHF. The DNA for the CDR3 is TGTGCCAGCGCAGAAAATCCCGGGACACTCGGTTCACCCCTCCACTTT.

Only one count was recorded for this clone. V gene TRBV7-2 combines with J gene TRBJ1-2; maybe TRBD1 (6 bases). The CDR3 consists of 15 residues. Germline V gene sequence: CDR1 SGHTA, CDR2 FQGNSA. The germline V and J ends were trimmed by 4 bases and 4 bases, with 16 bases remaining between them. The CDR3 coding sequence is TGTGCCAGCAGCTCGAGGGGGTCCCTAACCTATGGCTACACCTTC. This translates into CASSSRGSLTYGYTF. Together with reference TRBV7-2 and TRBJ1-2, the CDR3 gives the full variable domain: GAGVSQSPSNKVTEKGKDVELRCDPISGHTALYWYRQSLGQGLEFLIYFQGNSAPDKSGLPSDRFSAERTGGSVSTLTIQRTQQEDSAVYLCASSSRGSLTYGYTFGSGTRLTVV.

The chain has TRBV11-2 and TRBJ2-1, with TRBD2 identical over 10 bases. V lost 3 bases to trimming and J lost 7 bases; unmatched junction nucleotides: 6. This CDR3 region has 15 residues. Germline CDR1 SGHAT, CDR2 FQNNGV. DNA for the CDR3: TGTGCCAGCAGCTTTCGAGCGGGAGGGCCTAATGAGCAGTTCTTC. Amino acids: CASSFRAGGPNEQFF.

This clone occurred a few times. The chain links TRBV6-5 to TRBJ2-5, with TRBD1 identical over 9 bases. The J segment lost 4 bases and the V segment lost 5 bases, leaving 5 bases of the junction unmatched. The CDR3 covers 14 residues. Germline V gene lookup returns CDR1 MNHEY and CDR2 SVGAGI. CDR3 nucleotide sequence: TGTGCCAGCAGTCCTGGGACAGGGCGAGAGACCCAGTACTTC. Its translation is CASSPGTGRETQYF.

V gene TRBV27 combines with J gene TRBJ1-2, with D hard to call. The CDR3 spans 14 residues. Looked up from germline, CDR1 is MNHEY and CDR2 is SMNVEV (reference sequence). The V end lost 0 bases, the J end lost 7 bases, and 12 bases lay between the germline ends. The CDR3 nucleotides read TGTGCCAGCAGTTTATCGGCAGGTGGAATTGGCTACACCTTC. Protein product: CASSLSAGGIGYTF.

This CDR3 reads CASSPGKRGYTF. The CDR3 DNA follows: TGTGCCAGCAGCCCCGGTAAACGAGGCTACACCTTC. The J gene is TRBJ1-2, the V gene TRBV3-1 (or the pseudogene TRBV3-2); D gene unclear. The CDR3 sequence is 12 residues long. V gave up 4 bases and J gave up 8 bases, with 11 bases separating them. Germline values: CDR1 LGHDT, CDR2 YNNKEL (reference sequence).

This clone was detected once. V is TRBV13 and J is TRBJ2-7; 12 positions match TRBD2. CDR1 is PRHDT, CDR2 FYEKMQ, per germline (reference sequence). The V gene end was trimmed by 7 bases and the J gene end by 5 bases; junction bases not matched to a gene: 6. The CDR3 is made up of 14 amino acids. The CDR3 region is CASNLAGGVNEQYF. In nucleotides, the CDR3 is TGTGCCAGCAACCTAGCGGGGGGGGTAAACGAGCAGTACTTC.

The chain uses TRBV19 and TRBJ2-1; TRBD2 matches at 12 bases. The V gene end was trimmed by 3 bases and the J gene end by 0 bases; junction bases not matched to a gene: 9. Germline loops: CDR1 LNHDA, CDR2 SQIVND (reference sequence). This CDR3 region has 19 residues. This chain's CDR3 is CASSMGTSGRSFSYNEQFF. The DNA for the CDR3 is TGTGCCAGTAGTATGGGAACTAGCGGGAGGTCCTTCTCCTACAATGAGCAGTTCTTC.

The chain employs TRBV6-2 or TRBV6-3 and TRBJ1-1, with D perhaps matching TRBD1 (6 bases). V lost 6 bases and J lost 5, with 16 bases in between. This CDR3 is 14 amino acids long. The germline V gene encodes CDR1 MNHEY and CDR2 SVGEGT. Written as DNA, the CDR3 is TGTGCCAGCAGCACACTACAGGGTTGGACTGAAGCTTTCTTT. Translating it yields CASSTLQGWTEAFF.

The chain is built from TRBV3-1 (or the pseudogene TRBV3-2) and TRBJ2-5; 8 bases are shared with TRBD2. The germline CDR1 and CDR2 sequences are LGHDT and YNNKEL (reference sequence). The V segment lost 1 base and the J segment 7 bases; nucleotides outside the gene matches: 2. The CDR3 totals 13 residues. CDR3 sequence: CASSQGREGTQYF. The CDR3 DNA sequence: TGTGCCAGCAGCCAAGGACGGGAGGGGACCCAGTACTTC.